The sequence of this T cell receptor (beta chain) was determined in a study of T cells in Graves' hyperthyroidism and ophthalmopathy (dated by TCRdb to between 2018 and 2021). General notes on the study: Peripheral blood was collected at initial diagnosis, before any treatment. To identify TCR V-J signatures that set the groups apart, the researchers used a discovery cohort of 100 or so patients, made up of approximately 43 with Graves' ophthalmopathy and about 59 with stable Graves' hyperthyroidism. Prospective prediction of ophthalmopathy was tested in an independent validation cohort of some 20 hyperthyroidism patients and 15 to 17 patients who later progressed to ophthalmopathy. For training and testing, the 100 or so patients in the discovery cohort were randomly divided in a 7:3 ratio. In six Graves' hyperthyroidism patients, the study also compared T-cell repertoires from thyroid tissue with T-cell repertoires from blood. The paper reports TCR Vbeta CDR3 sequencing of 135 peripheral blood samples: 40 or so ophthalmopathy, under 80 hyperthyroidism and 17 progressor patients. After blood sampling, hyperthyroidism patients were treated with methimazole at a starting dose of 30 mg daily, and ophthalmopathy patients were treated with high-dose intravenous methylprednisolone.

About this clonotype itself: Its antigen is unknown. A read error is possible here, since a much larger clone lies one base away.

The CDR3, cysteine through phenylalanine, is 16 amino acids long. Here the CDR3 DNA is all that survives: 48 bases in frame from base 1. Via the germline V gene (reference sequence), CDR1 is LGHDT and CDR2 YNNKEL. The TCR beta CDR3 regions were amplified from the RNA transcripts. The first round of RT-PCR for the TCR CDR3 was performed with the HTBI primer set and the Qiagen OneStep RT-PCR kit. Libraries were constructed in a second round of multiplex PCR, after which size selection and purification were carried out. The libraries were sequenced on an Illumina HiSeq2000 using paired-end 100 bp reads. The study's processing was this. SOAPnuke was used to process the raw data, removing reads that contained adapters or uncalled bases, had a mean Phred below 15, or lacked an exact match to the constant primer or identifier. COPE v1.2.5 was used to merge high-quality paired reads, and clonotypes were defined as unique nucleotide sequences. MiTCR v1.1 was used to align clonotypes to the IMGT TRBV, TRBD and TRBJ reference segments. The analysis included only V-J combinations with a frequency above 0.0001, which together covered 99% to 99.2% of the repertoires. The TCS score was defined as F50 (clonal expansion) divided by E x V (chaos), with BLOSUM62-based TCRdist calculated between CDR3 peptides within each V-J. Welch's t-statistics and random forest reduced around 550 V-J features to under 15, which were used in a naive Bayes classifier (R e1071). TCRdb reran the public reads through fastp at Q25 and MiXCR, keeping productive beta chains. Every distinct CDR3 protein forms one entry, paired with its most common genes and DNA. V and J calls and clone size were set by TCRdb, not the authors. This sample gives around 300,000 distinct CDR3 sequences in total; about 20% of them show up just once. The ten top clones hold around 65% of the sample.

Findings and caveats that apply to the study as a whole: Most expanded thyroid clonotypes (frequency above 0.001) were also detected in blood, suggesting blood repertoires may reflect thyroid immune responses. No statistical method was used to fix the sample size in advance, and group allocation was not hidden from the investigators. In validation, progression to ophthalmopathy was predicted by the model with 70.59% sensitivity and 72% to 85% specificity, a median of about 6 months before onset. Ophthalmopathy was separated from stable hyperthyroidism by a 13 V-J signature model, with 87.88% sensitivity and about 81% specificity obtained in cross-validation and 80%/75% obtained in testing.

Ophthalmopathy patients had moderately to severely active disease, Clinical Activity Score of at least 3, NOSPECS grade of at least 4, and duration under 3 months. Exclusion was applied to patients with uncontrolled infections, other autoimmune diseases, pregnancy or lactation. Diagnoses were based on clinical symptoms, serum thyroxine and TRAb, thyroid ultrasound and orbital computed tomography. PBMCs were isolated from roughly 10 ml of fresh peripheral blood by Ficoll-Paque density gradient centrifugation. Trizol reagent was used to extract total RNA, and RNA quality was then checked on an Agilent 2100 Bioanalyzer.

The chain is encoded by TRBV3-1 joined to TRBJ1-4; confidence is insufficient to name the D gene. Input material: blood. This TCR came from a man aged 30 to 39 with Graves' ophthalmopathy. The CDR3 protein: CASSQRGYATNERLFF. The DNA is TGTGCCAGCAGCCAACGCGGATACGCAACTAATGAAAGACTGTTTTTT. Reference TRBV3-1 and TRBJ1-4 proteins supply the regions before and after the CDR3; the full variable domain is: DTAVSQTPKYLVTQMGNDKSIKCEQNLGHDTMYWYKQDSKKFLKIMFSYNNKELIINETVPNRFSPKSPDKAHLNLHINSLELGDSAVYFCASSQRGYATNERLFFGSGTQLSVL.